One sample yielded the 24 T cell receptor beta chains listed below, sequenced in a study of blood T cell repertoires in COVID-19. The method was immunoSEQ multiplex PCR; TCRdb's version includes in-frame clones alone and lacks a portion of them. The table lists under 120,000 clones, over 75% of them singletons, with 32% in the top ten. Sequenced material: peripheral blood. The source of these receptors is a woman of 80 years or more with acute or convalescent COVID-19.

The chain has TRBV21-1 and TRBJ1-5; TRBD1, the table's D call, lacks a check against the DNA. TRBV21-1 is given as a pseudogene. The CDR3 is 14 residues long. CDR3 sequence reads: CASSKRQTNQPQHF. In DNA form, the CDR3 reads TGTGCCAGCAGCAAGAGACAAACCAATCAGCCCCAGCATTTT.

The chain has TRBV9 and TRBJ2-1, with 12 bases matching TRBD2. The V gene's germline CDR1 is SGDLS and CDR2 YYNGEE. The CDR3 length is 16 residues. Trimming at V came to 0 bases and at J to 9 bases, leaving 7 bases not matched to a gene. The CDR3 is CASSVVPSGGAAEQFF. In DNA form, the CDR3 reads TGTGCCAGCAGCGTAGTGCCTAGCGGGGGGGCGGCTGAGCAGTTCTTC.

This clone appeared a single time. This chain connects TRBV10-3 to TRBJ2-7; D remains unclear. Germline loops: CDR1 ENHRY, CDR2 SYGVKD. There are 13 residues in the CDR3. V lost 0 bases, J lost 3 bases, and 6 bases lay in between. The CDR3 reads CAISESGNYEQYF. The CDR3 region has the DNA TGTGCCATCAGTGAGTCTGGCAACTACGAGCAGTACTTC.

This sequence joins TRBV6-5 and TRBJ1-6; D remains ambiguous. V shed 2 bases and J shed 6 bases, with 11 bases lying between them. This CDR3 comprises 15 residues. In germline, CDR1 is MNHEY, CDR2 SVGAGI. The CDR3: CASSYARGGNSPLHF. DNA for the CDR3: TGTGCCAGCAGTTACGCCCGGGGAGGTAATTCACCCCTCCACTTT.

This rearrangement joins TRBV14 to TRBJ2-1, with a weak D call TRBD1 (5 bases). Trimming cost V 2 bases and J 8 bases, with 10 bases left between them. Per the germline V gene, CDR1 is SGHDN and CDR2 is FVKESK. The CDR3 is 13 amino acids. The CDR3 region is CASSQLGPDEQFF. CDR3 bases: TGTGCCAGCAGCCAATTGGGGCCGGATGAGCAGTTCTTC.

This clone appeared a few times. The chain links TRBV10-3 to TRBJ1-3, with 9 bases that match TRBD1. The CDR3 is 12 residues long. The V gene's germline CDR1 is ENHRY and CDR2 SYGVKD. CDR3 loop: CALQGAGNTIYF. The CDR3 DNA reads TGTGCTCTACAGGGGGCGGGAAACACCATATATTTT.

The J gene is TRBJ2-7, the V gene TRBV2, with D maybe TRBD2 (5 bases). This CDR3 has 19 amino acids. The germline CDR1 and CDR2 sequences are SNHLY and FYNNEI. Trimming took off 6 bases at V and 0 bases at J, with 27 bases between the two ends. The CDR3 nucleotides are TGTGCCAGCAGCAAGGAATCGGGCTATCATCAAGGGAGCTCCTACGAGCAGTACTTC. Translation: CASSKESGYHQGSSYEQYF.

V usage is TRBV28 and J usage is TRBJ2-5; 9 nucleotides line up with TRBD1. V gave up 4 bases and J gave up 5 bases; unmatched junction bases: 11. The CDR3 sequence is 16 residues long. The germline V gene encodes CDR1 MDHEN and CDR2 SYDVKM. The chain's CDR3 is CASSSSDTGGGETQYF. CDR3 coding DNA: TGTGCCAGCAGTTCATCGGACACAGGGGGCGGGGAGACCCAGTACTTC.

V and J are TRBV7-3 and TRBJ1-1; 7 nucleotides agree with TRBD1. Germline V lookup: CDR1 SGHTA, CDR2 FQGTGA. The V segment lost 3 bases and the J segment 2 bases; nucleotides outside the gene matches: 9. The CDR3 contains 16 residues. CDR3 DNA sequence: TGTGCCAGCAGCTTCACTGGTGACAGGGCAAACACTGAAGCTTTCTTT. Its translation is CASSFTGDRANTEAFF.

V usage is TRBV9 and J usage is TRBJ2-7; the D gene is possibly TRBD1 (6 bases). The CDR3 has 15 residues. Germline lookup yields CDR1 SGDLS and CDR2 YYNGEE. V lost 3 bases and J 2 bases, leaving 15 bases between the germline ends. The CDR3 here is CASSASDRLTYEQYF. Written as DNA, the CDR3 is TGTGCCAGCAGCGCAAGCGACAGGCTCACCTACGAGCAGTACTTC.

This chain connects TRBV7-2 to TRBJ1-1; D ambiguous. V lost 1 base to trimming and J lost 1 base, with 16 bases between them. The length of the CDR3 is 17 residues. CDR1 is SGHTA and CDR2 is FQGNSA in the germline V gene. The CDR3 loop reads CASSLVTSTRKNTEAFF. The CDR3 region has the DNA TGTGCCAGCAGCTTAGTAACTTCGACAAGAAAGAACACTGAAGCTTTCTTT.

The chain has TRBV18 and TRBJ1-5; a possible D gene is TRBD1 (5 bases). The germline gives CDR1 KGHSH, CDR2 LQKENI. The CDR3 has 13 amino acids. The V gene lost 7 bases and the J gene lost 3 bases, with 10 bases spanning the gap. The CDR3 here is CASFGGVNQPQHF. The CDR3 DNA reads as TGTGCCAGCTTCGGGGGGGTCAATCAGCCCCAGCATTTT. The full variable domain, rest sourced from reference TRBV18 and TRBJ1-5, is NAGVMQNPRHLVRRRGQEARLRCSPMKGHSHVYWYRQLPEEGLKFMVYLQKENIIDESGMPKERFSAEFPKEGPSILRIQQVVRGDSAAYFCASFGGVNQPQHFGDGTRLSIL.

This chain connects TRBV6-5 to TRBJ1-2; maybe TRBD1 (5 bases). V was shortened by 8 bases and J by 4 bases, with 11 bases between the two germline ends. The CDR3 has 12 amino acids. The V gene's germline CDR1 is MNHEY and CDR2 SVGAGI. The DNA for the CDR3 is TGTGCCAGCCATGGGGGGGGCTATGGCTACACCTTC. Its protein product is CASHGGGYGYTF.

The gene calls are TRBV6-9 and TRBJ2-1; 9 bases match TRBD2. The CDR3 loop spans 17 amino acids. In germline, CDR1 is MNHGY, CDR2 SVAAGI. CDR3 coding DNA: TGTGACCCTCGAGCGGGGGGTGGGACACGAAGGTTCGATGAGCAGTTCTTC. Amino acid sequence: CDPRAGGGTRRFDEQFF.

The chain employs TRBV20-1 and TRBJ2-5, with TRBD2 matching 11 bases. Germline assignment: CDR1 DFQATT and CDR2 SNEGSKA (reference sequence). There are 18 residues in the CDR3. V dropped 3 bases and J dropped 0; count of bases not matched to a gene: 12. The CDR3 is CSASGQLAGGLNQETQYF. CDR3 nucleotides: TGCAGTGCTAGTGGTCAGCTAGCGGGGGGCTTGAACCAAGAGACCCAGTACTTC.

This chain joins TRBV2 and TRBJ2-3, with 12 bases that match TRBD2. V lost 2 bases and J lost 1; bases outside the gene matches: 1. This CDR3 has 16 amino acids. Germline CDR1 and CDR2: SNHLY and FYNNEI. CDR3 amino acids: CASSERTSGGTDTQYF. CDR3 coding DNA: TGTGCCAGCAGTGAACGGACTAGCGGGGGCACAGATACGCAGTATTTT.

The chain links TRBV5-1 to TRBJ2-7; 7 bases map to TRBD1. The CDR3 loop spans 15 amino acids. Germline V gene lookup returns CDR1 SGHRS and CDR2 YFSETQ. J was trimmed by 0 bases and V by 5 bases; bases with no gene match: 8. CDR3 sequence (DNA): TGCGCCAGCAGTCGACAGGGTCAGGGCTCCTACGAGCAGTACTTC. Protein product: CASSRQGQGSYEQYF.

This clone was seen a handful of times. The chain uses TRBV5-1 and TRBJ2-7; 7 positions agree with TRBD1. With 4 bases clipped from V and 4 bases from J, the junction kept 11 bases outside the gene matches. The CDR3 extends over 15 amino acids. Germline CDR1 reads SGHRS; CDR2 reads YFSETQ. CDR3: CASSHAPGQIYEQYF. The DNA of the CDR3 is TGCGCCAGCAGCCACGCACCGGGACAGATATACGAGCAGTACTTC. Full variable domain (outside the CDR3, taken from reference TRBV5-1 and TRBJ2-7): KAGVTQTPRYLIKTRGQQVTLSCSPISGHRSVSWYQQTPGQGLQFLFEYFSETQRNKGNFPGRFSGRQFSNSRSEMNVSTLELGDSALYLCASSHAPGQIYEQYFGPGTRLTVT.

V gene TRBV10-3 combines with J gene TRBJ2-3, with 9 bases matching TRBD2. The CDR3 has 17 amino acids. Germline values: CDR1 ENHRY, CDR2 SYGVKD. Trimming cost V 0 bases and J 0 bases; bases outside gene matches: 4. The CDR3 is CAISESSGGVSTDTQYF. The CDR3 DNA is TGTGCCATCAGTGAGTCTAGCGGGGGAGTTAGCACAGATACGCAGTATTTT.

The V call is TRBV16, the J call TRBJ1-1; D perhaps matches TRBD1 (6 bases). This CDR3 region has 14 residues. The germline gives CDR1 KGHSY, CDR2 FQNENV. Trimming shortened V by 4 bases and J by 1 base, and 10 bases separated the two germline ends. The CDR3 sequence: CASSPTTGNTEAFF. CDR3 nucleotide sequence: TGTGCCAGCAGCCCTACGACAGGGAACACTGAAGCTTTCTTT.

The rearrangement joins TRBV13 to TRBJ2-2; D remains ambiguous. Germline V gives CDR1 PRHDT, CDR2 FYEKMQ (reference sequence). This CDR3 spans 17 amino acids. V was trimmed by 1 base and J by 5 bases, leaving 17 bases between them. CDR3 DNA: TGTGCCAGCAGCTTAGACCCCCTATCAGGTGGGACCGGGGAGCTGTTTTTT. This translates into CASSLDPLSGGTGELFF.

The chain combines TRBV6-5 with TRBJ1-2; D remains unclear. The germline gives CDR1 MNHEY, CDR2 SVGAGI. V was shortened by 6 bases and J by 2 bases, with 13 bases between the two germline ends. The CDR3 has 14 residues. In DNA, the CDR3 is TGTGCCAGCAGCCCCGCCACATCGAACTATGGCTACACCTTC. Its protein is CASSPATSNYGYTF.

This clone was seen only once. The chain is built from TRBV7-9 and TRBJ2-1; a possible D gene is TRBD2 (6 bases). Looked up from germline, CDR1 is SEHNR and CDR2 is FQNEAQ (reference sequence). This CDR3 is 14 amino acids long. V was clipped by 1 base and J by 12 bases, with 16 bases between them. CDR3 region: CASSLGTNDAGQFF. The CDR3 DNA follows: TGTGCCAGCAGCTTAGGGACTAATGATGCTGGGCAGTTCTTC.

Written as DNA, the CDR3 is TGTGCCAGCAGTCCGGGGGACAGAGATAATTCACCCCTCCACTTT. Translating gives CASSPGDRDNSPLHF. The chain joins TRBV28 to TRBJ1-6, with 7 bases that match TRBD1. CDR3 size: 15 residues. From germline, CDR1 is MDHEN and CDR2 SYDVKM. The V gene end was trimmed by 5 bases and the J gene end by 5 bases; junction bases not matched to a gene: 6.